One and the same sample provided the 5 T cell receptor beta chains below, sequenced in a study of T-cell reconstitution after alpha-beta-depleted transplantation in children. Unique molecular identifiers were incorporated when the TCRbeta library was constructed. TCRdb redid the calling of the PCR reads with MiXCR, one entry per CDR3 protein. The sample includes some 490,000 distinct CDR3 sequences, around 13% of them seen just once. Sequences were derived from PBMCs from the stem cell graft donor, sampled from the stem cell graft. The receptors were sampled from a human donor who donated a stem cell graft to a child with combined immunodeficiency.

The V call is TRBV2, the J call TRBJ2-1; TRBD2 aligns across 7 bases. The CDR3 sequence is 16 residues long. CDR1 is SNHLY and CDR2 is FYNNEI in the germline V gene. With V trimmed by 4 bases and J by 1 base, 7 bases remained unmatched. This chain's CDR3 is CASSVSREVSYNEQFF. CDR3 nucleotides: TGTGCCAGCAGTGTTTCCCGGGAGGTATCCTACAATGAGCAGTTCTTC. Full variable domain (outside the CDR3, taken from reference TRBV2 and TRBJ2-1): EPEVTQTPSHQVTQMGQEVILRCVPISNHLYFYWYRQILGQKVEFLVSFYNNEISEKSEIFDDQFSVERPDGSNFTLKIRSTKLEDSAMYFCASSVSREVSYNEQFFGPGTRLTVL.

V is TRBV19 and J is TRBJ1-1; 7 bases match TRBD1. CDR1 is LNHDA and CDR2 is SQIVND in the germline V gene (reference sequence). With V trimmed by 9 bases and J by 1 base, 5 bases remained unmatched. The CDR3 has 13 residues. The CDR3 loop reads CASQTGWNTEAFF. As DNA, the CDR3 is TGTGCCAGCCAGACAGGGTGGAACACTGAAGCTTTCTTT.

The chain uses TRBV3-1 and TRBJ2-1; the match to TRBD1 covers 9 bases. Germline CDR1 is LGHDT and CDR2 is YNNKEL (reference sequence). The CDR3 length is 17 residues. Trimming removed 0 bases from V and 6 bases from J; junction bases left unmatched: 9. Here the CDR3 DNA reads TGTGCCAGCAGCCAAGAAATAACCGGGACAGGGCTCAATGAGCAGTTCTTC. The encoded protein is CASSQEITGTGLNEQFF.

The sample holds many counts of this clonotype. The rearrangement joins TRBV12-3 or TRBV12-4 to TRBJ1-1; D ambiguous. The CDR3 sequence is 13 residues long. V lost 5 bases and J lost 1, with 8 bases in between. CDR3 sequence: CASSVGPNTEAFF. CDR3 in DNA: TGTGCCAGCAGTGTCGGACCGAACACTGAAGCTTTCTTT.

In this sample, this clonotype turned up a few times. The chain carries TRBV4-3 and TRBJ2-1; 7 bases fit TRBD2. Germline CDR1 LGHNA, CDR2 YSLEER. CDR3 size: 14 residues. V gave up 1 base and J gave up 6 bases; unmatched junction bases: 3. CDR3 sequence reads: CASSQAGGGNEQFF. The CDR3 DNA follows: TGCGCCAGCAGCCAAGCGGGAGGAGGCAATGAGCAGTTCTTC.